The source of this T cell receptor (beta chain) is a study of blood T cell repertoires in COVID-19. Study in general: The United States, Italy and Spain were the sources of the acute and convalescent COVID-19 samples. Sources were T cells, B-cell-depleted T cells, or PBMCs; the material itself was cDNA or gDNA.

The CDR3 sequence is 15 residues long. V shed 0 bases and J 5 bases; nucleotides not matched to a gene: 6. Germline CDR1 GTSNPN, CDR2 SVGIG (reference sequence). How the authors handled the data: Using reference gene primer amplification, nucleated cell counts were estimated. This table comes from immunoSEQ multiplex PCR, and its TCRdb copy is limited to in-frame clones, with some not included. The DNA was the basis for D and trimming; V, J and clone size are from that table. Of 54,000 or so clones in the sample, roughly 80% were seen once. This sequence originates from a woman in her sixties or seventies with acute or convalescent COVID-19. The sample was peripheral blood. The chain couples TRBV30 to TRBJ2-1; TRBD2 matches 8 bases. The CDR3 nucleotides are TGTGCCTGGAGTGTAGCGGGAGCCCTCAACAATGAGCAGTTCTTC. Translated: CAWSVAGALNNEQFF.